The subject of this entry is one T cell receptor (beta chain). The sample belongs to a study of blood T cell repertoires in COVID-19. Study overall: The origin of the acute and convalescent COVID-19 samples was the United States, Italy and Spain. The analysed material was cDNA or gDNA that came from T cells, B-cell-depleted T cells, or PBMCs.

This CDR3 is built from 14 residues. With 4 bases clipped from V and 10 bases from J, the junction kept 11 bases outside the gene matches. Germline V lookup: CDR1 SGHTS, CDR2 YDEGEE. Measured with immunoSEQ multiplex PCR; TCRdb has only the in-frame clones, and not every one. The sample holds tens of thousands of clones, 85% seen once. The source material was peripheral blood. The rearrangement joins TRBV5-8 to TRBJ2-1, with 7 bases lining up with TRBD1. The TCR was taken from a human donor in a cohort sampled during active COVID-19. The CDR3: CASSGTYRGGEQFF. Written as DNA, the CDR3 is TGTGCCAGCAGCGGGACCTACAGGGGCGGAGAGCAGTTCTTC.